This record looks at one T cell receptor beta chain sequence and its context. These data originate in a study of metastatic and nonmetastatic thyroid tumors. Study in general: For malignant and benign thyroid patients, tumor or nodule tissue and blood were the sources whose repertoires were compared.

Thyroid surgery was performed in patients who had received no treatment beforehand. The CDR3 totals 14 residues. The V and J ends lost 1 base and 4 bases, in that order; junction bases with no gene match: 4. The germline CDR1 and CDR2 sequences are MNHEY and SMNVEV (reference sequence). TCRdb reprocessed the PCR reads using MiXCR. Among 15,000 to 20,000 clones, approximately 32% were seen once, and the ten largest hold roughly 20%. V usage is TRBV27 and J usage is TRBJ2-7; 7 bases map to TRBD1. This TCR was recovered from a female donor with papillary thyroid cancer or a benign thyroid nodule (not recorded which). Some clones in this sample may be carry-over from other donors' samples. Sequencing input: adjacent normal tissue. The CDR3 sequence: CASSLFYRGYEQYF. The CDR3, as DNA: TGTGCCAGCAGTTTATTTTACAGGGGTTACGAGCAGTACTTC.